These T cell receptor beta chains were read from a single sample in a study of T cell repertoires in aging, cancer and after chemotherapy. TCRdb re-called the multiplex PCR reads with MiXCR, one entry per CDR3 protein. The sample lists thousands of distinct CDR3 sequences, about 30% occurring once. Sample: blood. These receptors all stem from a human donor with a blood cancer. The donor label of this sample is uncertain. Both conserved end residues are part of each CDR3. D genes are given only for firm matches. Clone size, where shown, is once, few, many, or a class for clones that have expanded.

CDR3aa,CDR3nt,j_gene,v_gene,d_gene,abundance
CASSLTGRNLLSYGYTF,TGTGCCAGTAGCCTAACGGGACGCAACCTTCTATCCTATGGCTACACCTTC,TRBJ1-2,TRBV19,NA,few
CASRPPAGELFF,TGTGCCAGCAGGCCTCCCGCCGGGGAGCTGTTTTTT,TRBJ2-2,TRBV27,NA,NA
CASGQTGGFSGNTIYF,TGTGCCAGCGGCCAAACAGGGGGCTTCTCTGGAAACACCATATATTTT,TRBJ1-3,TRBV5-6,TRBD1,NA
CASSQGGTGNYGYTF,TGTGCCAGCAGCCAAGGCGGGACAGGGAACTATGGCTACACCTTC,TRBJ1-2,TRBV4-2,TRBD1,few
CASRFGSPTDTQYF,TGTGCCAGCAGATTTGGTAGCCCCACAGATACGCAGTATTTT,TRBJ2-3,TRBV6-5,NA,NA
CSALGGGRETQYF,TGCAGCGCATTAGGAGGGGGGCGGGAGACCCAGTACTTC,TRBJ2-5,TRBV29-1,NA,medium-sized
CASSVVGTAPGELFF,TGCGCCAGCAGCGTTGTCGGGACTGCCCCCGGGGAGCTGTTTTTT,TRBJ2-2,TRBV5-1,NA,few
CASRDSKKGGEQYF,TGTGCCAGCAGGGACAGCAAAAAGGGCGGCGAGCAGTACTTC,TRBJ2-7,TRBV12-3/TRBV12-4,NA,NA
CASSEKEFYEQYF,TGTGCCAGCAGTGAGAAGGAGTTCTACGAGCAGTACTTC,TRBJ2-7,TRBV6-4,NA,NA
CASNPFSGGLTTQYF,TGTGCCAGCAACCCCTTCAGCGGGGGGTTGACGACGCAGTATTTT,TRBJ2-3,TRBV6-2/TRBV6-3,TRBD2,few
CATNGGGTEAFF,TGTGCCACCAACGGTGGGGGCACTGAAGCTTTCTTT,TRBJ1-1,TRBV6-2/TRBV6-3,NA,NA
CAWSVPRTGEMNTEAFF,TGTGCCTGGAGTGTACCCAGGACAGGGGAGATGAACACTGAAGCTTTCTTT,TRBJ1-1,TRBV30,TRBD1,NA
CASSYTGQYYSPLHF,TGTGCCAGCAGTTACACAGGACAGTACTATTCACCCCTCCACTTT,TRBJ1-6,TRBV6-5,NA,few
CATSDSSAGGRDTQYF,TGTGCCACCAGTGATTCCTCAGCGGGGGGGCGAGATACGCAGTATTTT,TRBJ2-3,TRBV24-1,TRBD2,NA
CASSNTIRGSIEGTASGANVLTF,TGTGCCAGCAGCAATACAATAAGGGGGTCAATCGAGGGGACAGCCTCTGGGGCCAACGTCCTGACTTTC,TRBJ2-6,TRBV7-6,TRBD1,few
CASSSLGNTDTQYF,TGCGCCAGCAGCTCTCTCGGGAACACAGATACGCAGTATTTT,TRBJ2-3,TRBV5-1,NA,few
CASGAGGPDTQYF,TGTGCCAGCGGAGCGGGGGGGCCCGATACGCAGTATTTT,TRBJ2-3,TRBV7-2,TRBD2,NA
CSARTSVFQETQYF,TGCAGTGCTAGGACTAGCGTTTTCCAAGAGACCCAGTACTTC,TRBJ2-5,TRBV20-1,TRBD2,NA
CASSLGVWAGYTF,TGTGCCAGCAGCCTAGGGGTTTGGGCTGGCTACACCTTC,TRBJ1-2,TRBV27,NA,NA
CASSPNTDTQYF,TGTGCCAGCAGCCCCAACACAGATACGCAGTATTTT,TRBJ2-3,TRBV7-9,NA,few
CASSSDNYGYTF,TGCGCCAGCAGCTCCGATAACTATGGCTACACCTTC,TRBJ1-2,TRBV5-1,NA,NA
CASSLPGRQFF,TGTGCCAGCAGTCTCCCCGGTAGGCAGTTCTTC,TRBJ2-1,TRBV12-3/TRBV12-4,NA,NA
CASSPTRSGSPLHF,TGTGCCAGCAGTCCAACACGGTCCGGATCACCCCTCCACTTT,TRBJ1-6,TRBV13,NA,few
CASSIKNNQETQYF,TGTGCCAGTAGTATAAAGAATAACCAAGAGACCCAGTACTTC,TRBJ2-5,TRBV19,NA,NA
CASRGRVNSPLHF,TGTGCCAGCCGGGGACGGGTGAATTCACCCCTCCACTTT,TRBJ1-6,TRBV27,NA,NA
CSVEADRGRSETQYF,TGCAGCGTTGAGGCGGACAGGGGGAGGTCAGAGACCCAGTACTTC,TRBJ2-5,TRBV29-1,TRBD1,medium-sized
CASSLGPGAKPQHF,TGCGCCAGCAGCTTGGGACCGGGGGCGAAGCCCCAGCATTTT,TRBJ1-5,TRBV5-6,NA,NA
CASSDFGTAILYGYTF,TGTGCCAGCAGTGATTTCGGGACGGCTATTCTCTATGGCTACACCTTC,TRBJ1-2,TRBV6-1,NA,few
CASSRDWGYGYTF,TGTGCCAGTAGTCGGGACTGGGGATATGGCTACACCTTC,TRBJ1-2,TRBV19,NA,NA
CASTGTGTEQYF,TGTGCCAGTACCGGGACAGGGACCGAGCAGTACTTC,TRBJ2-7,TRBV19,TRBD1,NA
CASSRTRGTKSDEQFF,TGTGCCAGCAGCCGAACGAGGGGGACTAAGTCCGATGAGCAGTTCTTC,TRBJ2-1,TRBV7-2,NA,NA
CASSLSGGGNYGYTF,TGCGCCAGCAGCTTGTCAGGGGGCGGTAACTATGGCTACACCTTC,TRBJ1-2,TRBV5-1,TRBD1,NA
CASSLMAQGDTGELFF,TGTGCCAGCAGCTTAATGGCCCAGGGGGACACCGGGGAGCTGTTTTTT,TRBJ2-2,TRBV7-6,TRBD1,NA
CAWTSGGPSTDTQYF,TGTGCCTGGACTAGCGGGGGGCCGAGCACAGATACGCAGTATTTT,TRBJ2-3,TRBV30,TRBD2,NA
CASSLDWGTDTQYF,TGCGCCAGCAGCCTGGACTGGGGCACAGATACGCAGTATTTT,TRBJ2-3,TRBV5-1,NA,few
CASRAGSYEQYF,TGTGCCAGCCGGGCAGGGTCCTACGAGCAGTACTTC,TRBJ2-7,TRBV7-9,NA,NA
CASSLVRGAPYDNEQFF,TGTGCCAGCAGTTTAGTCCGGGGTGCCCCTTACGACAATGAGCAGTTCTTC,TRBJ2-1,TRBV12-3/TRBV12-4,NA,many
CASSFGTYEQYF,TGTGCCAGCAGTTTTGGTACTTACGAGCAGTACTTC,TRBJ2-7,TRBV12-3/TRBV12-4,NA,NA
CASSETGTSGEGTYF,TGTGCCAGCAGTGAAACCGGGACTAGCGGGGAGGGGACGTACTTC,TRBJ2-7,TRBV6-1,TRBD2,few
CSARDPSTRAPMNTEAFF,TGCAGTGCTAGAGATCCTTCAACTCGGGCCCCGATGAACACTGAAGCTTTCTTT,TRBJ1-1,TRBV20-1,NA,NA
CASSYQGGAYNEQFF,TGTGCCAGCAGTTACCAAGGGGGCGCCTACAATGAGCAGTTCTTC,TRBJ2-1,TRBV6-6,TRBD1,few
CASSPERVGHQPQHF,TGTGCCAGCTCACCAGAAAGGGTCGGTCATCAGCCCCAGCATTTT,TRBJ1-5,TRBV18,NA,few
CSARGLAGGYEQFF,TGCAGTGCTAGAGGCCTAGCGGGGGGGTATGAGCAGTTCTTC,TRBJ2-1,TRBV20-1,TRBD2,NA
CAISSDRGGNYGYTF,TGTGCCATCAGTTCGGACAGGGGTGGAAACTATGGCTACACCTTC,TRBJ1-2,TRBV10-3,TRBD1,NA
CSASQVTGEKLFF,TGCAGTGCTAGCCAGGTAACTGGTGAAAAACTGTTTTTT,TRBJ1-4,TRBV20-1,NA,few
CASSIPDFYGYTF,TGTGCCAGTAGTATCCCAGATTTTTATGGCTACACCTTC,TRBJ1-2,TRBV19,NA,NA
CASSYFTGVSAEAFF,TGTGCCAGCAGTTACTTCACAGGGGTTTCAGCTGAAGCTTTCTTT,TRBJ1-1,TRBV6-5,TRBD1,few
CASSVVGSGNEQFF,TGTGCCAGCAGTGTTGTGGGTTCGGGCAATGAGCAGTTCTTC,TRBJ2-1,TRBV6-1,NA,few
CATSSGTGGYNEQFF,TGTGCCACGTCCTCCGGGACAGGGGGTTACAATGAGCAGTTCTTC,TRBJ2-1,TRBV19,TRBD1,few